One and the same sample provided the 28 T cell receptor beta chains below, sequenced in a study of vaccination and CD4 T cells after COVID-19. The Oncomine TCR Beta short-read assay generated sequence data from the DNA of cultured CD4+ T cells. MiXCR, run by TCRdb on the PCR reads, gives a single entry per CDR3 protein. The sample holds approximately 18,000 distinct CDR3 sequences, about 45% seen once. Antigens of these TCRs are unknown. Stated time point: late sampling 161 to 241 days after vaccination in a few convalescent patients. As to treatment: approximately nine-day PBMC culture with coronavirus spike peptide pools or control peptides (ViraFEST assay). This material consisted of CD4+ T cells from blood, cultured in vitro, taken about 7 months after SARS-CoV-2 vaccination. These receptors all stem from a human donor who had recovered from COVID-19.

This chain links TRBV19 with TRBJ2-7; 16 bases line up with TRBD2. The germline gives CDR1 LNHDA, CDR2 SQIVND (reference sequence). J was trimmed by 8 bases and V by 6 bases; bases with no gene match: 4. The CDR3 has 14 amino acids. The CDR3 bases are TGTGCCAGTAGAGGGGGACTAGCGGGAGGGAAGCAGTACTTC. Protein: CASRGGLAGGKQYF.

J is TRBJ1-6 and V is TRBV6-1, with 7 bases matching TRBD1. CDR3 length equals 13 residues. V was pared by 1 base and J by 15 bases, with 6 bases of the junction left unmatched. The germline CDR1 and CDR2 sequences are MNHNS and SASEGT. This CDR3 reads CASSEGPWDSLHF. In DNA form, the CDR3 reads TGTGCCAGCAGTGAAGGACCCTGGGACAGCCTCCACTTT.

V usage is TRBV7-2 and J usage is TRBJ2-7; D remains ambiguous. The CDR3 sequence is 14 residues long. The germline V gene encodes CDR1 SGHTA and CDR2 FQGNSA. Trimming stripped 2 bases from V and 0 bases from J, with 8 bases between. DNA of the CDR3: TGTGCCAGCAGCTTACAAGGGTTCTCCTACGAGCAGTACTTC. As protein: CASSLQGFSYEQYF.

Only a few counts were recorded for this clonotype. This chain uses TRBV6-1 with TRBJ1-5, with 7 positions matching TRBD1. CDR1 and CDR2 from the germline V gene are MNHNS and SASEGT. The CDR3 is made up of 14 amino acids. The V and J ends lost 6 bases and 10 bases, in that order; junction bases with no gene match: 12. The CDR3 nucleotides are TGTGCCAGCAGAAGGGACAGAAGAGTCAGTCCCCAGCATTTT. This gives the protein CASRRDRRVSPQHF.

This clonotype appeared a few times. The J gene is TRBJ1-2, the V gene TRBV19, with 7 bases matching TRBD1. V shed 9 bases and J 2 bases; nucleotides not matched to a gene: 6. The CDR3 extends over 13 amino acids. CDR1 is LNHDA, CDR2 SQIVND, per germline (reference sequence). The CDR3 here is CASTGQINYGYTF. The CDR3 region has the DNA TGTGCCAGCACGGGACAGATAAACTATGGCTACACCTTC.

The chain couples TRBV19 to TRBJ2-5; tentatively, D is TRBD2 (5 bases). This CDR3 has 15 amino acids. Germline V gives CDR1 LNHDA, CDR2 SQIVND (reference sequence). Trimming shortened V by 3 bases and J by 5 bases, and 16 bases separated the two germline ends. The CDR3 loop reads CASSIDVSDYETQYF. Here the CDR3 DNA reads TGTGCCAGTAGTATCGACGTAAGTGACTACGAGACCCAGTACTTC.

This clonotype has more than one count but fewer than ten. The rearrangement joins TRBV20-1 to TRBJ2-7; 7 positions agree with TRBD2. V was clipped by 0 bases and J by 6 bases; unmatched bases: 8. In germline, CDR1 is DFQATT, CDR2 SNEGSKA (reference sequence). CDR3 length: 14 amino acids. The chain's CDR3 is CSARERGNIVEQYF. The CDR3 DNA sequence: TGCAGTGCTAGAGAGCGGGGGAACATCGTCGAGCAGTACTTC.

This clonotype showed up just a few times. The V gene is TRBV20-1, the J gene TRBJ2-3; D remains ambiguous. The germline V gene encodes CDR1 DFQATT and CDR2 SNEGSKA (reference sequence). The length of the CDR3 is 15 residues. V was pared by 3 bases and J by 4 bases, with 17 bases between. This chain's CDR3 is CSARSLPVIADTQYF. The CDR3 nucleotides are TGCAGTGCTAGGTCGCTCCCCGTAATTGCAGATACGCAGTATTTT.

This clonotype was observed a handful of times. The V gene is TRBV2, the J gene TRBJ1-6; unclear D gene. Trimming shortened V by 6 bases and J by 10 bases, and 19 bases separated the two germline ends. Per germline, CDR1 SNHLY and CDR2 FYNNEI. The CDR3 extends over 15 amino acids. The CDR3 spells CASRMVVHAISPLHF. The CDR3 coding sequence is TGTGCCAGCAGGATGGTTGTTCATGCGATCTCACCCCTCCACTTT. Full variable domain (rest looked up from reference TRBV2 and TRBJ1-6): EPEVTQTPSHQVTQMGQEVILRCVPISNHLYFYWYRQILGQKVEFLVSFYNNEISEKSEIFDDQFSVERPDGSNFTLKIRSTKLEDSAMYFCASRMVVHAISPLHFGNGTRLTVT.

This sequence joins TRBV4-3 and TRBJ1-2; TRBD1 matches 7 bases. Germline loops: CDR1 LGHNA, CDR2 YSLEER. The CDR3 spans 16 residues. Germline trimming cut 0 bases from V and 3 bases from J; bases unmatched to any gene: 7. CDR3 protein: CASSQELEQGYYGYTF. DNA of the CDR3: TGCGCCAGCAGCCAAGAATTAGAACAGGGGTACTATGGCTACACCTTC.

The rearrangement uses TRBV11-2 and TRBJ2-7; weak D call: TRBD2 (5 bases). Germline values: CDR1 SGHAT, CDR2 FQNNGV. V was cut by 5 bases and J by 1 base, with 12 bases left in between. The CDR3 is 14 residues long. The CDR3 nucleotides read TGTGCCAGCAGCGGAGGTGTGAGGTCCTACGAGCAGTACTTC. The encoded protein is CASSGGVRSYEQYF.

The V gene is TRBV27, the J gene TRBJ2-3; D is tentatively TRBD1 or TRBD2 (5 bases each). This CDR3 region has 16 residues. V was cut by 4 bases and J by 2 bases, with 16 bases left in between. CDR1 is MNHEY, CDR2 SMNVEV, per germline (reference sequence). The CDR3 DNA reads TGTGCCAGCAGTTCGTGGGACGTGGGGGACACAGATACGCAGTATTTT. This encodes CASSSWDVGDTDTQYF.

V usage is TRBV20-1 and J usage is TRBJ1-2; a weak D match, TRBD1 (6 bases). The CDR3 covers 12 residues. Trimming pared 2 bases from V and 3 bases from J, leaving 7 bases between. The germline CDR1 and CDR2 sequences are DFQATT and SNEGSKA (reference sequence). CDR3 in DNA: TGCAGTGCTAGATGGGGGCACTATGGCTACACCTTC. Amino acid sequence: CSARWGHYGYTF.

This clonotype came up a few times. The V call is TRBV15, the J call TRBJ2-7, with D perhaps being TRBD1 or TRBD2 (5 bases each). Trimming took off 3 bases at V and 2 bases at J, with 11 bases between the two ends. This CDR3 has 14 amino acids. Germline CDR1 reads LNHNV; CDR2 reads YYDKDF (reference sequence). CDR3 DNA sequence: TGTGCCACCAGCAGCCGGGACCAGACCTACGAGCAGTACTTC. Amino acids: CATSSRDQTYEQYF.

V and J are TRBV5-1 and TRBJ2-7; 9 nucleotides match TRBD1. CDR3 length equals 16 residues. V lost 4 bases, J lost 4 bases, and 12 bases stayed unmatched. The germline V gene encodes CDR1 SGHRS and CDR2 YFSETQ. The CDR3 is CASSPRTGGRLYEQYF. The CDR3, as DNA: TGCGCCAGCAGCCCCCGAACAGGGGGCAGACTGTACGAGCAGTACTTC.

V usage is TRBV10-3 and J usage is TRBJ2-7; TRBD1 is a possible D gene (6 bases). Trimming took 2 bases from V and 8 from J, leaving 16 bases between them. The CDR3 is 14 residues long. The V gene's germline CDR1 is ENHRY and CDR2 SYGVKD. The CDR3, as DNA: TGTGCCATCAGTGAGCCGGACAGACAGGTGCAGCAGTACTTC. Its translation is CAISEPDRQVQQYF.

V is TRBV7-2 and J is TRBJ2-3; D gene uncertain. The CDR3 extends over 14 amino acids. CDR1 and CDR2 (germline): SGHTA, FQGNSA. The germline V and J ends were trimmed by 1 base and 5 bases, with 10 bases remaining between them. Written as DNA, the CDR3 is TGTGCCAGCAGCTTAGGTCAGATGGGAGATACGCAGTATTTT. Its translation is CASSLGQMGDTQYF. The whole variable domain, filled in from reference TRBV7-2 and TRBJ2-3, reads GAGVSQSPSNKVTEKGKDVELRCDPISGHTALYWYRQSLGQGLEFLIYFQGNSAPDKSGLPSDRFSAERTGGSVSTLTIQRTQQEDSAVYLCASSLGQMGDTQYFGPGTRLTVL.

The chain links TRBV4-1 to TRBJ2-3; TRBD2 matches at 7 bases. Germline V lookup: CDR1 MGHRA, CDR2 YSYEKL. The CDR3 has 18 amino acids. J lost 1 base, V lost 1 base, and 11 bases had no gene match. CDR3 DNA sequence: TGCGCCAGCAGCCAAGGTGGGCCCTCTAGCGGCCGCACAGATACGCAGTATTTT. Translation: CASSQGGPSSGRTDTQYF.

The CDR3 here is CASSYGGTDNYEQYF. The CDR3 coding sequence is TGTGCCAGCAGTTACGGGGGGACGGACAACTACGAGCAGTACTTC. This sequence joins TRBV6-5 and TRBJ2-7, with D tentatively TRBD2 (6 bases). The germline CDR1 and CDR2 sequences are MNHEY and SVGAGI. This CDR3 has 15 residues. The V gene lost 2 bases and the J gene lost 3 bases, with 14 bases spanning the gap.

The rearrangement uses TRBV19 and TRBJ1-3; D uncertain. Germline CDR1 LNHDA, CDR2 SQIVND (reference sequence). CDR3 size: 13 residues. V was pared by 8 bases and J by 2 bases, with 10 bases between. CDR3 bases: TGTGCCAGTTCACGGGTGACTGGAAACACCATATATTTT. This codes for CASSRVTGNTIYF.

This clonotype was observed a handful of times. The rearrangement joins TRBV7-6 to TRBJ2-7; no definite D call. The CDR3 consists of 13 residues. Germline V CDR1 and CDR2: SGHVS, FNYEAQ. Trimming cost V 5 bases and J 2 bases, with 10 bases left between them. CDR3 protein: CASSDTNPYEQYF. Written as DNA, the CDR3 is TGTGCCAGCAGCGACACCAATCCCTACGAGCAGTACTTC.

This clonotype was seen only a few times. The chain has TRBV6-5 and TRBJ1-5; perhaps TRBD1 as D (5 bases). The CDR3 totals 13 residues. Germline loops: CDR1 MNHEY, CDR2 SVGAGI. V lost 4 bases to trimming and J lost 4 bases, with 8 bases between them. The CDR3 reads CASSLTGNQPQHF. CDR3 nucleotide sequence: TGTGCCAGCAGTTTAACAGGAAATCAGCCCCAGCATTTT.

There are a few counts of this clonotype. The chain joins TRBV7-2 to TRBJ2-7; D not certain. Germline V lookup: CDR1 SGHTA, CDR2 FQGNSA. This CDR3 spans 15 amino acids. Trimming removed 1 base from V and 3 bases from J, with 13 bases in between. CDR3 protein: CASSLGPEISYEQYF. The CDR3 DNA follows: TGTGCCAGCAGCTTAGGACCGGAGATCAGCTACGAGCAGTACTTC.

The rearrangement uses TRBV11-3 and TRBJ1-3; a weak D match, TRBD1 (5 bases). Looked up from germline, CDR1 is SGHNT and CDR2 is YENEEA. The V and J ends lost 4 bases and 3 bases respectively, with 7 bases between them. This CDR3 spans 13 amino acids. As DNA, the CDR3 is TGTGCCAGCAGCTCAGGGAATGGAAACACCATATATTTT. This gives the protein CASSSGNGNTIYF.

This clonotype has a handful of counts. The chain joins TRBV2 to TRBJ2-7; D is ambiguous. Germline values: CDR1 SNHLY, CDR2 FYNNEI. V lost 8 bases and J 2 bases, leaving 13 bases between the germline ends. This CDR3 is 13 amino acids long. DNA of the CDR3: TGTGCCAGCTCCCTGCCGCTGACCTACGAGCAGTACTTC. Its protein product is CASSLPLTYEQYF. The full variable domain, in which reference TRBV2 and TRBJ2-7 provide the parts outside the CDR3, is EPEVTQTPSHQVTQMGQEVILRCVPISNHLYFYWYRQILGQKVEFLVSFYNNEISEKSEIFDDQFSVERPDGSNFTLKIRSTKLEDSAMYFCASSLPLTYEQYFGPGTRLTVT.

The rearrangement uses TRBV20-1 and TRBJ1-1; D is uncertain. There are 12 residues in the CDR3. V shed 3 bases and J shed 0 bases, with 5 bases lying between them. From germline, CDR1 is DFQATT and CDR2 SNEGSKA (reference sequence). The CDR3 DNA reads TGCAGTGCTAGTAGGGTGAACACTGAAGCTTTCTTT. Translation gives CSASRVNTEAFF.

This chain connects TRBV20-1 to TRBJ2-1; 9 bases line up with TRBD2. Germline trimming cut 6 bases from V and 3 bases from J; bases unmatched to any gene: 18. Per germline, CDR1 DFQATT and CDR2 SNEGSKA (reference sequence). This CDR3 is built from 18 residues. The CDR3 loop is CSAPSWAGGTPDYNEQFF. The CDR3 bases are TGCAGTGCGCCTTCCTGGGCGGGGGGGACCCCCGACTACAATGAGCAGTTCTTC.

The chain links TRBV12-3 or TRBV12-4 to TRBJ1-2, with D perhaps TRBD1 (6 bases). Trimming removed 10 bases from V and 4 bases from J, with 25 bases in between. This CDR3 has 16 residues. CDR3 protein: CATLGGKGLLFYGYTF. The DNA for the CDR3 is TGTGCCACCTTAGGGGGGAAGGGTCTTTTGTTCTATGGCTACACCTTC.